A selection of T cell receptor beta chains follows, all from one sample in a study of OX40 agonist ivuxolimab in advanced cancers. Data came from immunoSEQ multiplex PCR; TCRdb stores just in-frame clones and leaves some out. This sample has about 53,000 clones, with approximately 80% found just once. The material sequenced was CD4+ or CD8+ T cells sorted from blood, taken in a trial of the OX40 agonist ivuxolimab. The receptors were gathered from an adult with an advanced solid tumor such as melanoma, head and neck, liver or kidney cancer. Both conserved end residues are part of each CDR3. Fields, in order: V gene, clone size, D gene, J gene, CDR3 DNA, CDR3 protein. D genes are given only for firm matches. The size field is filled for only some rows; it gives once, few, many or a size class.

V: TRBV5-6; size: -; D: TRBD1; J: TRBJ2-7; DNA: TGTGCCAGCACCCATCGCGGACAGGGCCCCTACGAGCAGTACTTC; CDR3: CASTHRGQGPYEQYF
V: TRBV4-1; size: -; D: TRBD1; J: TRBJ1-1; DNA: TGCGCCAGCAGCCAAGATGCCGGACAGGGGACTTTCTTT; CDR3: CASSQDAGQGTFF
V: TRBV15; size: medium-sized; D: -; J: TRBJ2-7; DNA: TGTGCCACCACCCCTGGGGGGAAAGTTTCCGAGCAGTACTTC; CDR3: CATTPGGKVSEQYF
V: TRBV28; size: -; D: -; J: TRBJ1-5; DNA: TGTGCCAGCAGTCCGACAGTTTATCAGCCCCAGCATTTT; CDR3: CASSPTVYQPQHF
V: TRBV7-2; size: -; D: TRBD1; J: TRBJ1-2; DNA: TGTGCCAGCAGCTTAGCTAGGGGGCTTGGCTACACCTTC; CDR3: CASSLARGLGYTF
V: TRBV5-6; size: -; D: TRBD1; J: TRBJ1-1; DNA: TGTGCCAGCAGCTTGGCAGAGTGGACAGGGGCCACTGAAGCTTTCTTT; CDR3: CASSLAEWTGATEAFF
V: TRBV5-1; size: once; D: -; J: TRBJ2-3; DNA: TGCGCCAGCAGCTTGGGGTTAAAAGGCACTAGCACAGATACGCAGTATTTT; CDR3: CASSLGLKGTSTDTQYF
V: TRBV7-2; size: -; D: -; J: TRBJ2-1; DNA: TGTGCCAGCAGCTTTACGGTCACCTACAATGAGCAGTTCTTC; CDR3: CASSFTVTYNEQFF
V: TRBV7-9; size: -; D: -; J: TRBJ1-1; DNA: TGTGCCAGCAGCTTCGGGGAGGGCAACAGAGAAGCTTTCTTT; CDR3: CASSFGEGNREAFF
V: TRBV19; size: once; D: -; J: TRBJ1-3; DNA: TGTGCCAGCGGTACGGAGCATGGAAACACCATATATTTT; CDR3: CASGTEHGNTIYF
V: TRBV6-5; size: -; D: TRBD2; J: TRBJ2-5; DNA: TGTGCCAGCAGGGGACTAGCGGGGAGGGAGACCCAGTACTTC; CDR3: CASRGLAGRETQYF
V: TRBV27; size: -; D: -; J: TRBJ1-4; DNA: TGTGCCAGCAGTTTATTTCAGGGGTCCACTAATGAAAAACTGTTTTTT; CDR3: CASSLFQGSTNEKLFF
V: TRBV15; size: -; D: -; J: TRBJ2-2; DNA: TGTGCCACCAGCGGGCAGCTCGACACCGGGGAGCTGTTTTTT; CDR3: CATSGQLDTGELFF
V: TRBV30; size: once; D: -; J: TRBJ2-7; DNA: TGTGCCTGGAGTGTATACGAGCCTGGGGAGCAGTACTTC; CDR3: CAWSVYEPGEQYF